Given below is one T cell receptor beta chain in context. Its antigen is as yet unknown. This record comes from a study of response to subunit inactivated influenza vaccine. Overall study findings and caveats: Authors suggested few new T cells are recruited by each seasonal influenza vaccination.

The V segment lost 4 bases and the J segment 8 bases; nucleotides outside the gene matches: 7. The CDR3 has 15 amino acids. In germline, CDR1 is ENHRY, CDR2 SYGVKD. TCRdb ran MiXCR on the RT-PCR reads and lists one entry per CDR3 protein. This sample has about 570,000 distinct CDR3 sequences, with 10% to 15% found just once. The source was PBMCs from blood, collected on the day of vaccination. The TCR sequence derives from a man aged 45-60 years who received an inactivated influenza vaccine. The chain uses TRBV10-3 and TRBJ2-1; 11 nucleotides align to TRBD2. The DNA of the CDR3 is TGTGCCATCAGTGGATCTAGCGGGGGGAACCATGAGCAGTTCTTC. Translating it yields CAISGSSGGNHEQFF.